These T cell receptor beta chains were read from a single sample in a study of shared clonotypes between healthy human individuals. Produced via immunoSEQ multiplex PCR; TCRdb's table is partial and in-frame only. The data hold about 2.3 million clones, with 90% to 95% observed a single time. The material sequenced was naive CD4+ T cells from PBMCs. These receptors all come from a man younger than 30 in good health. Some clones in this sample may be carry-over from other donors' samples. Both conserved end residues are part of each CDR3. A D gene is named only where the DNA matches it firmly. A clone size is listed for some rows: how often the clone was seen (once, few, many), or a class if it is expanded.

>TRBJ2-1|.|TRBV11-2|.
TGTGCCAGCAGCTTCCCCGGGTCCAACAATGAGCAGTTCTTC
CASSFPGSNNEQFF
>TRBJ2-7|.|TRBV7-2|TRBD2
TGTGCCAGCAGCTGGACTAGCGGGAGTTACGAGCAGTACTTC
CASSWTSGSYEQYF
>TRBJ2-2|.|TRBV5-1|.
TGCGCCAGCAGCTGGGGGACCGGGGAGCTGTTTTTT
CASSWGTGELFF
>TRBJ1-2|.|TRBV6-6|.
TGTGCCAGCAGCCCCACGTTAAAGAGCTATGGCTACACCTTC
CASSPTLKSYGYTF
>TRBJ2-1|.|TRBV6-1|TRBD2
TGTGCCAGCAGTGGGGTGGGAGGGGCGGCTATATACAATGAGCAGTTCTTC
CASSGVGGAAIYNEQFF
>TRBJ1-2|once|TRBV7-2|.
TGTGCCAGCAGCCCCCTCATTAAGGGCTACACCTTC
CASSPLIKGYTF
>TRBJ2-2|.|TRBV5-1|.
TGCGCCAGCAGCAGTCTGACGAACACCGGGGAGCTGTTTTTT
CASSSLTNTGELFF
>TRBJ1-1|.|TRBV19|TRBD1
TGTGCCAGTACCCGAGGACAGGTGAACACTGAAGCTTTCTTT
CASTRGQVNTEAFF
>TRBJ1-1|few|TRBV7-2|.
TGTGCCAGCAGCCCGGTCAGGGGAGGGACTGAAGCTTTCTTT
CASSPVRGGTEAFF
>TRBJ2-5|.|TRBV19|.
TGTGCCAGTAGTTCTGGGGGGGCAGAGACCCAGTACTTC
CASSSGGAETQYF
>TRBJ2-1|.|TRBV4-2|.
TGTGCCAGCAGCCAAGAGGGAAGCGGGCCCTACAATGAGCAGTTCTTC
CASSQEGSGPYNEQFF
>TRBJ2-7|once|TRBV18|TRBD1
TGTGCCAGCTCGAAGGACAGGGGCGCCTACGAGCAGTACTTC
CASSKDRGAYEQYF
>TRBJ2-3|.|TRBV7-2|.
TGTGCCAGCAGCTTAGAGGATACGCAGTATTTT
CASSLEDTQYF
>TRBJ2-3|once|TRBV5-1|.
TGCGCCAGCAGCTTCCTGTCAGGAGGGCCCGGTGGGGGCACAGATACGCAGTATTTT
CASSFLSGGPGGGTDTQYF
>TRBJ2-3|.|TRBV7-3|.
TGTGCCAGCAGCTTAACGGCGGGGGCGGTAGATACGCAGTATTTT
CASSLTAGAVDTQYF
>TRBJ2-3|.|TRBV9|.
TGTGCCAGCAGCGTAGGTAGGACAGACAGCACAGATACGCAGTATTTT
CASSVGRTDSTDTQYF
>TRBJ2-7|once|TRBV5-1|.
TGCGCCAGCCGTAGAACGGGGGCCTACGAGCAGTACTTC
CASRRTGAYEQYF